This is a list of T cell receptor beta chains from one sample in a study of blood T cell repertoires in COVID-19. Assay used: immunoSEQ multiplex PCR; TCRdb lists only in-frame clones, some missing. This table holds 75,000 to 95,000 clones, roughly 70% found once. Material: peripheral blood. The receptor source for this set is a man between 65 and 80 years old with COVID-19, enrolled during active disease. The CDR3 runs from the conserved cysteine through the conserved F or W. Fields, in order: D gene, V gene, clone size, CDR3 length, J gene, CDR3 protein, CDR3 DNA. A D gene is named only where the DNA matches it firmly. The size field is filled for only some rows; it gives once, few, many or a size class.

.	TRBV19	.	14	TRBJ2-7	CASSRQMSSYEQYF	TGTGCCAGTAGTAGACAGATGAGCTCCTACGAGCAGTACTTC
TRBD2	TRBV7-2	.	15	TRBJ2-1	CASSLGTSGYNEQFF	TGTGCCAGCAGCCTCGGGACTAGCGGGTACAATGAGCAGTTCTTC
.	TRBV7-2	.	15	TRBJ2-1	CASSLQGSSYNEQFF	TGTGCCAGCAGCTTGCAGGGGAGCTCCTACAATGAGCAGTTCTTC
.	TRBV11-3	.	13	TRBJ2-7	CASSGGHTYEQYF	TGTGCCAGCAGCGGCGGACACACCTACGAGCAGTACTTC
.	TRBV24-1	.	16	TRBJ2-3	CATSDFPRSSTDTQYF	TGTGCCACCAGTGATTTTCCCAGATCTAGCACAGATACGCAGTATTTT
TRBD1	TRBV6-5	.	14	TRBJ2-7	CASWPTGQPYEQYF	TGTGCCAGCTGGCCCACGGGACAGCCCTACGAGCAGTACTTC
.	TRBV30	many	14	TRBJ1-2	CAWSVTRTNYGYTF	TGTGCCTGGAGTGTTACCAGGACTAACTATGGCTACACCTTC
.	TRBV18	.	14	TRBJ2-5	CASSPQQGQETQYF	TGTGCCAGCTCACCACAACAGGGACAAGAGACCCAGTACTTC
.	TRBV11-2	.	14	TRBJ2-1	CASSPRLASNEQFF	TGTGCCAGCAGCCCCCGTCTAGCCTCCAATGAGCAGTTCTTC
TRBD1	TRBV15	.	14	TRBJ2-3	CATSRDRVPDTQYF	TGTGCCACCAGCAGGGACAGGGTCCCAGATACGCAGTATTTT
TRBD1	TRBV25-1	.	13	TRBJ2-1	CATDRGYYNEQFF	TGTGCCACCGACAGGGGCTATTACAATGAGCAGTTCTTC
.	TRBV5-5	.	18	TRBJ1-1	CASSLLGQTPGMNTEAFF	TGTGCCAGCAGCTTGTTAGGCCAGACACCTGGCATGAACACTGAAGCTTTCTTT
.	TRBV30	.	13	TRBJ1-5	CAWSIQSNQPQHF	TGTGCCTGGAGTATACAGTCCAATCAGCCCCAGCATTTT
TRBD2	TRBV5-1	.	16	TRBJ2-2	CASSPIAGGLTGELFF	TGCGCCAGCAGCCCAATAGCGGGAGGGTTAACCGGGGAGCTGTTTTTT
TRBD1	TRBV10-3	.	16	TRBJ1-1	CAISDKGGQMNTEAFF	TGTGCCATCAGTGATAAGGGGGGACAGATGAACACTGAAGCTTTCTTT
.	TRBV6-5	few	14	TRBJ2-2	CASSRDFTTGELFF	TGTGCCAGTTCCCGGGACTTTACAACCGGGGAGCTGTTTTTT
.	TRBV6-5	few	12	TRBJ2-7	CASTSGTYEQYF	TGTGCCAGCACGAGCGGAACCTACGAGCAGTACTTC
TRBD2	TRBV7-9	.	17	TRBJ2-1	CASSPPTSGSVRNEQFF	TGTGCCAGCAGCCCACCGACTAGCGGGAGCGTACGCAATGAGCAGTTCTTC
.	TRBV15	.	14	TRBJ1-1	CATSRDRGGWEAFF	TGTGCCACCAGCAGAGATCGGGGGGGCTGGGAAGCTTTCTTT
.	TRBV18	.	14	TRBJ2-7	CASSVRGGAYEQYF	TGTGCCAGCTCAGTTCGCGGCGGCGCCTACGAGCAGTACTTC
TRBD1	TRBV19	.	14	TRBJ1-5	CASSLRDRGQPQHF	TGTGCCAGTAGTCTCCGGGACAGGGGGCAGCCCCAGCATTTT
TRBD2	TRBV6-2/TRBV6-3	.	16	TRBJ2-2	CASSYSGTSLTGELFF	TGTGCCAGCAGTTACTCCGGGACTAGCCTCACCGGGGAGCTGTTTTTT
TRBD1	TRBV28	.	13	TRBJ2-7	CASNPGQNYEQYF	TGTGCCAGCAACCCGGGACAGAACTACGAGCAGTACTTC
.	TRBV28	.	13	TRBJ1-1	CASSVPIDTEAFF	TGTGCCAGCAGTGTCCCAATTGACACTGAAGCTTTCTTT
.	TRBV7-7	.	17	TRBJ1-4	CASSLLGGGVTNEKLFF	TGTGCTAGCAGCTTACTGGGGGGAGGAGTAACTAATGAAAAACTGTTTTTT
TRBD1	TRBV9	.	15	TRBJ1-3	CASSPGTGSGNTIYF	TGTGCCAGCAGCCCCGGGACAGGCTCTGGAAACACCATATATTTT
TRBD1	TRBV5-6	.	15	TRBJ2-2	CASSLQGARTGELFF	TGTGCCAGCAGCTTGCAGGGGGCAAGGACCGGGGAGCTGTTTTTT
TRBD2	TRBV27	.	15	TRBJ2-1	CASSPFWTSGVEQFF	TGTGCCAGCAGTCCGTTTTGGACTAGCGGGGTAGAGCAGTTCTTC
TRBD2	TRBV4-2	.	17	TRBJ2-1	CASSQMTAGTPYNEQFF	TGTGCCAGCAGCCAAATGACAGCGGGGACTCCCTACAATGAGCAGTTCTTC
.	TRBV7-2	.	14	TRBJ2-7	CASSPRLVSYEQYF	TGTGCCAGCAGCCCCCGACTAGTATCCTACGAGCAGTACTTC
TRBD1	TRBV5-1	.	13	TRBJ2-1	CASSWGQPNEQFF	TGCGCCAGCAGCTGGGGACAGCCGAATGAGCAGTTCTTC
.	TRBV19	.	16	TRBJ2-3	CASSIRPFGSTDTQYF	TGTGCCAGTAGTATAAGGCCCTTCGGGAGCACAGATACGCAGTATTTT
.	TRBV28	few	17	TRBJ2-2	CASSLSGQRGNTGELFF	TGTGCCAGCAGTTTGAGTGGGCAAAGGGGGAACACCGGGGAGCTGTTTTTT
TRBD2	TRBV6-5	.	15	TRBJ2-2	CASSYKLAGTGELFF	TGTGCCAGCAGTTATAAGCTAGCGGGAACCGGGGAGCTGTTTTTT
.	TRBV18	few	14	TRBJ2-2	CASSPGARTGELFF	TGTGCCAGCTCACCTGGAGCAAGAACCGGGGAGCTGTTTTTT
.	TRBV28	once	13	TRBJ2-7	CASTPAGSYEQYF	TGTGCCAGCACCCCGGCAGGAAGTTATGAGCAGTACTTC
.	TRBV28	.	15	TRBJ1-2	CASTSTGFALIGYTF	TGTGCCAGCACCTCGACGGGATTCGCCCTCATCGGCTACACCTTC
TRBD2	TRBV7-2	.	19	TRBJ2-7	CASSSRGYLAGGSSYEQYF	TGTGCCAGCAGCTCCAGGGGTTACCTAGCGGGGGGGAGCTCCTACGAGCAGTACTTC
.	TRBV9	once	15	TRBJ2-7	CASSVGQNEAYEQYF	TGTGCCAGCAGCGTAGGCCAGAATGAAGCCTACGAGCAGTACTTC
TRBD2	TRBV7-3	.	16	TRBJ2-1	CASSLRSGRVYNEQFF	TGTGCCAGCAGCTTACGAAGCGGGAGGGTTTACAATGAGCAGTTCTTC
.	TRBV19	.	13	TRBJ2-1	CASSSHPYNEQFF	TGTGCCAGTAGTTCACATCCTTACAATGAGCAGTTCTTC
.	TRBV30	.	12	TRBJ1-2	CAWSLTNYGYTF	TGTGCCTGGAGTTTAACAAACTATGGCTACACCTTC
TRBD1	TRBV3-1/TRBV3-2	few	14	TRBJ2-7	CASSPRTGRDEQYF	TGTGCCAGCAGCCCTAGGACAGGGAGAGACGAGCAGTACTTC
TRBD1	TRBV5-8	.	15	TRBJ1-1	CASSLRGQGSTEAFF	TGTGCCAGCAGCCTCCGAGGACAGGGAAGCACTGAAGCTTTCTTT
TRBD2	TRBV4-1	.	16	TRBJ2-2	CASSQEFRLATGELFF	TGCGCCAGCAGCCAAGAGTTCCGACTAGCGACCGGGGAGCTGTTTTTT
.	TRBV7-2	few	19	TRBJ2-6	CASSIRLNRVSSGANVLTF	TGTGCCAGCAGCATACGTTTGAACAGGGTCAGCTCTGGGGCCAACGTCCTGACTTTC
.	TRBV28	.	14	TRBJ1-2	CASSPETHVGGYTF	TGTGCCAGCAGTCCAGAGACCCACGTCGGGGGCTACACCTTC
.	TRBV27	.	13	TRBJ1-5	CASSFTGRQPQHF	TGTGCCAGCAGTTTTACAGGCAGGCAGCCCCAGCATTTT
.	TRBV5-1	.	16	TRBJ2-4	CASSQMTGAIKNIQYF	TGCGCCAGCAGCCAGATGACAGGAGCCATCAAAAACATTCAGTACTTC
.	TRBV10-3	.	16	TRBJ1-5	CAISAVDRSFNQPQHF	TGTGCCATCAGTGCTGTTGACAGAAGTTTTAATCAGCCCCAGCATTTT
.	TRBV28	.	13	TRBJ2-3	CASSFQLTDTQYF	TGTGCCAGCAGTTTCCAGTTAACAGATACGCAGTATTTT
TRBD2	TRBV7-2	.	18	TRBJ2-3	CASSSGTSGRARGGTQYF	TGTGCCAGCAGCTCAGGGACTAGCGGGAGGGCCCGGGGAGGTACGCAGTATTTT
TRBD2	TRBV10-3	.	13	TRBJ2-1	CAFSSGSYNEQFF	TGTGCCTTCTCTAGCGGGAGCTACAATGAGCAGTTCTTC
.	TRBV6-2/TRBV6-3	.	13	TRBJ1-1	CASSYEGNTEAFF	TGTGCCAGCAGTTATGAGGGGAACACTGAAGCTTTCTTT
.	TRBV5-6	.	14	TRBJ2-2	CASSRTENTGELFF	TGTGCCAGCAGCCGGACAGAGAACACCGGGGAGCTGTTTTTT
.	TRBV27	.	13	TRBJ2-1	CASSLASYNEQFF	TGTGCCAGCAGTTTGGCCTCCTACAATGAGCAGTTCTTC
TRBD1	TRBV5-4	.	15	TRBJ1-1	CASSSGQIISTEAFF	TGTGCCAGCAGTTCGGGACAGATCATTTCCACTGAAGCTTTCTTT